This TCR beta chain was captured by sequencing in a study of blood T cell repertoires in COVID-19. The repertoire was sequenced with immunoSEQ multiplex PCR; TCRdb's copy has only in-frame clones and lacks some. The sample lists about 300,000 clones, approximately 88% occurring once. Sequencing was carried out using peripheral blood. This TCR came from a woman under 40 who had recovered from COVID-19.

The CDR3: CAWSDRSKVWAEAFF. CDR3 DNA sequence: TGTGCCTGGAGTGACAGGAGTAAGGTTTGGGCTGAAGCTTTCTTT. The chain has TRBV30 and TRBJ1-1, with D possibly TRBD1 on 5 matching bases. The CDR3 covers 15 residues. V was pared by 1 base and J by 6 bases, with 18 bases between. Germline V gene lookup returns CDR1 GTSNPN and CDR2 SVGIG (reference sequence). The full variable domain, completed using reference TRBV30 and TRBJ1-1, is SQTIHQWPATLVQPVGSPLSLECTVEGTSNPNLYWYRQAAGRGLQLLFYSVGIGQISSEVPQNLSASRPQDRQFILSSKKLLLSDSGFYLCAWSDRSKVWAEAFFGQGTRLTVV.